These 17 T cell receptor beta chains were sequenced from one sample in a study of CXCR3-negative and CXCR3-positive naive CD8 T cells. TRB cDNA was prepared as libraries by UMI-labeled 5' RACE. Reanalyzing the 5' RACE reads, TCRdb keeps one entry per CDR3 protein, without DNA. This sample's table reports fewer than 90,000 distinct CDR3 sequences. No antigen has been identified for these receptors. Study-wide results and caveats: A higher hydrophobicity marked the TRB CDR3s of CXCR3-positive naive cells versus CXCR3-negative naive cells.

Sequenced material: naive CXCR3+ CD8+ T cells from blood. Stated subset: CD45RO-CCR7+CD27+CD95- naive CD8+ T cells expressing CXCR3 (TNR3+). These receptors were collected from a human donor in good health. Some clones in this sample may be carry-over from other donors' samples.

The CDR3: CASSLRGVRGTVQETQYF. The chain uses TRBV27 and TRBJ2-5; TCRdb's D call of TRBD1 is untestable without DNA. CDR1 MNHEY and CDR2 SMNVEV come from the germline V gene (reference sequence). CDR3 length: 18 amino acids.

The chain employs TRBV11-3 and TRBJ2-7. This CDR3 is built from 13 residues. Germline CDR1 and CDR2: SGHNT and YENEEA. The chain's CDR3 is CASSQNSGYEQYF. Variable domain in full (rest from reference TRBV11-3 and TRBJ2-7): EAGVVQSPRYKIIEKKQPVAFWCNPISGHNTLYWYLQNLGQGPELLIRYENEEAVDDSQLPKDRFSAERLKGVDSTLKIQPAELGDSAVYLCASSQNSGYEQYFGPGTRLTVT.

The chain uses TRBV5-1 and TRBJ2-1. The germline V gene has CDR1 SGHRS and CDR2 YFSETQ. CDR3 length: 13 amino acids. CDR3 sequence: CASSLAPSNEQFF.

The CDR3 is CASSESPRLRGDEQFF. The rearrangement links TRBV6-1 to TRBJ2-1; TCRdb selects TRBD2, and the lack of DNA leaves this call unchecked. Germline CDR1 and CDR2: MNHNS and SASEGT. This CDR3 is 16 amino acids long.

This chain uses TRBV2 with TRBJ2-2. Germline CDR1 is SNHLY and CDR2 is FYNNEI. This CDR3 has 11 amino acids. This CDR3 is CARQGDGELFF.

The V call is TRBV7-2, the J call TRBJ1-5. CDR1 is SGHTA and CDR2 is FQGNSA in the germline V gene. The length of the CDR3 is 15 residues. The CDR3 loop reads CASTKNLRGNQPQHF.

This chain connects TRBV11-2 to TRBJ2-3; TCRdb indicates TRBD2, and absent DNA this call remains unverified. The CDR3 sequence is 18 residues long. Germline V lookup: CDR1 SGHAT, CDR2 FQNNGV. Here the CDR3 reads CASSLVSGGPRHTDTQYF.

The V and J genes are TRBV7-2 and TRBJ2-1; the D gene TCRdb calls, TRBD2, cannot be checked with no DNA. Germline values: CDR1 SGHTA, CDR2 FQGNSA. The CDR3 is 16 amino acids. The CDR3 region is CASSLNSGDSYNEQFF.

The chain links TRBV7-2 to TRBJ2-2. The CDR3 has 13 residues. Germline CDR1 is SGHTA and CDR2 is FQGNSA. The CDR3 is CASRISASGELFF. Variable domain in full (rest from reference TRBV7-2 and TRBJ2-2): GAGVSQSPSNKVTEKGKDVELRCDPISGHTALYWYRQSLGQGLEFLIYFQGNSAPDKSGLPSDRFSAERTGGSVSTLTIQRTQQEDSAVYLCASRISASGELFFGEGSRLTVL.

V usage is TRBV23-1 and J usage is TRBJ2-2; lacking DNA, the TRBD1 call made by TCRdb goes unchecked. TRBV23-1 is an ORF, and what it does is uncertain. The CDR3 is 19 amino acids. The CDR3 spells CASNGRGQGELRNTGELFF.

The gene calls are TRBV7-6 and TRBJ2-3. CDR1 is SGHVS, CDR2 FNYEAQ, per germline. The CDR3 spans 11 residues. CDR3 protein: CASSASDTQYF.

V is TRBV4-2 and J is TRBJ2-7; TCRdb picks TRBD1, but there is no DNA to check that call. Germline V gene sequence: CDR1 LGHNA, CDR2 YNFKEQ. The CDR3 runs to 14 residues. This CDR3 is CASSQVSGDYEQYF.

The chain is built from TRBV13 and TRBJ2-3; as DNA is missing, the TRBD2 call by TCRdb cannot be tested. Per the germline V gene, CDR1 is PRHDT and CDR2 is FYEKMQ (reference sequence). The CDR3 totals 14 residues. The CDR3 loop reads CASSSGLSTDTQYF.

V gene TRBV13 combines with J gene TRBJ2-3; TCRdb's D gene call, TRBD1, goes unchecked for lack of DNA. This CDR3 has 17 amino acids. In germline, CDR1 is PRHDT, CDR2 FYEKMQ (reference sequence). This CDR3 reads CASSLETGDLKADTQYF.

The chain is built from TRBV6-5 and TRBJ2-7; absent DNA, TCRdb's TRBD1 call cannot be checked. The CDR3 is 14 residues long. The germline CDR1 and CDR2 sequences are MNHEY and SVGAGI. The CDR3 loop is CASSAGTGDYEQYF.

The genes are TRBV20-1 and TRBJ2-7; TCRdb lists TRBD1, though no DNA is available to test this call. The CDR3 runs to 16 residues. Per germline, CDR1 DFQATT and CDR2 SNEGSKA (reference sequence). The CDR3 here is CSASDRETGRRYEQYF.

The gene calls are TRBV20-1 and TRBJ1-1; TCRdb names TRBD1, which stays unverified in the absence of DNA. CDR1 DFQATT and CDR2 SNEGSKA come from the germline V gene (reference sequence). The CDR3 is 13 residues long. CDR3 sequence reads: CSAREGGSTEAFF.